This T cell receptor (beta chain) derives from a study of T cells in Graves' hyperthyroidism and ophthalmopathy. No progression to ophthalmopathy during 18 months of follow-up defined stable disease. 9.5 to 10 ml fresh peripheral blood yielded the PBMCs. Germline CDR1 is SGHRS and CDR2 is YFSETQ. The CDR3 length is 14 residues. J was trimmed by 5 bases and V by 4 bases; bases with no gene match: 4. Whole-study results and caveats: Expanded thyroid clonotypes (above 0.001) were mostly also found in blood.

This clonotype was detected only a few times. What it binds is not known. From RNA transcripts, TCR beta CDR3 regions were amplified. The HTBI set primed first-round TCR CDR3 RT-PCR. TCRdb recomputed calls from the multiplex PCR reads with MiXCR, one row per CDR3 protein. The profile shows 750,000 to 950,000 distinct CDR3 sequences, roughly 40% of them singletons. The sequencing input was blood. The chain joins TRBV5-1 to TRBJ2-7; 12 positions match TRBD2. The TCR sequence derives from a young man with Graves' hyperthyroidism. CDR3 nucleotide sequence: TGCGCCAGCAGCGGACTAGCGGGAACAGACGAGCAGTACTTC. Translated: CASSGLAGTDEQYF.